This paragraph covers one TCR beta chain sequence. Antigen unknown. The CDR3 extends over 13 amino acids. Between the trimmed V and J ends, which lost 6 bases and 4 bases, there was a span of 12 bases. The germline V gene has CDR1 MGHDK and CDR2 SYGVNS. The sample comes from a study of cytomegalovirus exposure and HLA in healthy donors. Study results and limitations: Per a prior analysis, the majority of TCR beta V segments were productive roughly 87% or roughly 30% of the time. Near-uniform donor sequencing depth was presumed by presence/absence analyses. Associated with cytomegalovirus, according to the listing, were 150 to 200 TCR beta chains.

The PCR contained 60 Vbeta and 13 Jbeta primers. Repertoires were generated with immunoSEQ multiplex PCR, while TCRdb's copy carries only in-frame clones and drops some. The repertoire holds 210,000 or so clones, with 75% to 90% as singletons. This receptor was taken from a boy aged 2 to 9 in good health and CMV-seronegative. The sequenced sample consisted of PBMCs. J is TRBJ1-1 and V is TRBV25-1; tentative D call: TRBD1 (5 bases). Here the CDR3 DNA reads TGTGCCAGCAGCCCAGGGCAGGGCACTGAAGCTTTCTTT. Its translation is CASSPGQGTEAFF.